Below are 4 T cell receptor beta chains sequenced from a single sample in a study of cytomegalovirus exposure and HLA in healthy donors. PCR amplification relied on 60 Vbeta primers (plus 13 Jbeta primers). Sequencing used immunoSEQ multiplex PCR; TCRdb keeps in-frame clones, though not all of them. Of about 110,000 clones listed, 70% to 85% are singletons. The material sequenced was PBMCs. The source of these receptors is a man aged 25-45 years in good health and CMV-seropositive.

Only one count was recorded for this clone. The chain is built from TRBV5-1 and TRBJ2-3; 8 bases are shared with TRBD2. The ends lost 0 bases at V and 2 bases at J; junction bases unmatched: 5. CDR1 is SGHRS, CDR2 YFSETQ, per germline. The CDR3 length is 16 residues. The chain's CDR3 is CASSLALAGPTDTQYF. The DNA of the CDR3 is TGCGCCAGCAGCTTGGCTCTAGCGGGCCCCACAGATACGCAGTATTTT.

The chain links TRBV30 to TRBJ2-2; 12 bases fit TRBD2. CDR1 is GTSNPN and CDR2 is SVGIG in the germline V gene (reference sequence). CDR3 length: 15 amino acids. Losses at the gene ends were 7 bases for V and 3 bases for J; bases not matched to a gene: 6. In nucleotides, the CDR3 is TGTGCCTCGACTAGCGGGGGCCTTTACACCGGGGAGCTGTTTTTT. Translated: CASTSGGLYTGELFF.

A word on this clone: The junction does not match germline at one end; this may be a read error. This rearrangement joins TRBV4-2 to TRBJ1-1; the match to TRBD1 covers 8 bases. The CDR3 has 14 amino acids. Germline assignment: CDR1 LGHNA and CDR2 YNFKEQ. CDR3 residues: CASNQGTGGLGAFF. CDR3 nucleotide sequence: TGTGCCAGCAACCAAGGGACAGGTGGCCTAGGAGCTTTCTTT.

V usage is TRBV14 and J usage is TRBJ1-6; weak D call: TRBD1 (6 bases). This CDR3 has 16 residues. The germline CDR1 and CDR2 sequences are SGHDN and FVKESK. With 0 bases removed from V and 3 bases from J, the gap between germline ends came to 9 bases. CDR3 in amino acids: CASSQDQGIYNSPLHF. CDR3 nucleotides: TGTGCCAGCAGCCAAGATCAGGGGATCTATAATTCACCCCTCCACTTT.